This T cell receptor beta chain appears in the sequencing data of a study of spatial heterogeneity in lung cancer. Study details: Compared with alpha-chain sequences, beta-chain sequences were consistently detected in greater numbers.

General study points: Alpha and beta chain coverage of tumor T cells was estimated at about 6.8% and 14%, respectively. Counts of expanded intratumoral alpha and beta TCRs tracked tumor mutation counts.

Via MiXCR, TCRdb re-called the 5' RACE reads, giving one row per CDR3 protein. The table lists 12,000 or so distinct CDR3 sequences, 5.1% of them singletons. The germline V gene encodes CDR1 DFQATT and CDR2 SNEGSKA (reference sequence). The CDR3 covers 12 residues. V dropped 5 bases and J dropped 5 bases, with 12 bases sitting between them. Time point of the sample: sample taken at primary tumor resection. The donors, around 71 patients with untreated early-stage non-small cell lung cancer, provided the samples. Extraction of whole RNA from tumor, nontumor lung or frozen PBMC preceded unsorted sequencing. Many counts were recorded for this clonotype. Its antigen is not identified.

This chain joins TRBV20-1 and TRBJ2-5; weak D call: TRBD2 (5 bases). This TCR derives from a male donor with early-stage non-small cell lung cancer. Sequenced material: lung tumor tissue, taken at surgery. CDR3 region: CSARRTHETQYF. CDR3 in DNA: TGCAGTGCTCGGAGGACTCATGAGACCCAGTACTTC.